This T cell receptor beta chain was sequenced during a study of blood T cell repertoires in COVID-19. Study background: From the United States, Italy and Spain came samples of acute and convalescent COVID-19. Sources were T cells, B-cell-depleted T cells, or PBMCs; the material itself was cDNA or gDNA.

The CDR3 consists of 14 residues. Germline-derived CDR1 and CDR2 are SGDLS and YYNGEE. V was trimmed by 5 bases and J by 9 bases, leaving 18 bases between them. Repertoires were generated with immunoSEQ multiplex PCR, while TCRdb's copy carries only in-frame clones and drops some. There are about 300,000 clones in the sample; about 87% occur only once, and 1% to 1.5% lies in the top ten. The sample was peripheral blood. This sequence joins TRBV9 and TRBJ1-3; D is perhaps TRBD1 (5 bases). The receptor was derived from a man aged 70-80 years with acute or convalescent COVID-19. In DNA form, the CDR3 reads TGTGCCAGCAGATCAATGTCAGGGCCGGGCACCATATATTTT. The encoded protein is CASRSMSGPGTIYF.